This note documents a single T cell receptor (beta chain) sequence. Its antigen remains unidentified. The data originate from a study of shared clonotypes between healthy human individuals. Findings of the study overall: Collection of samples was limited to blood; tissue repertoires likely differ.

This CDR3 is 15 amino acids long. Trimming left V 0 bases short and J 4 bases short, with 12 bases between. Per germline, CDR1 MNHEY and CDR2 SMNVEV (reference sequence). The protocol was immunoSEQ multiplex PCR, while the TCRdb copy is restricted to in-frame clones and leaves out a portion. The sample records 2 million or so clones, 95% being singletons. This chain connects TRBV27 to TRBJ1-2, with D possibly being TRBD1 (5 bases). Sample: naive CD4+ T cells sorted from blood. Subset denoted: CD45RA+ positively selected. The TCR comes from a young man in good health. CDR3 in DNA: TGTGCCAGCAGTTTATCGAATGGGGCCGGCTATGGCTACACCTTC. Its translation is CASSLSNGAGYGYTF.